The 30 T cell receptor beta chains given below trace back to one sample, sequenced in a study of monozygotic twins with inflammatory bowel disease (dated by TCRdb to between 2018 and 2021). Preparation of the library involved 5' RACE. The run used an Illumina HiSeq 2500. After reprocessing by TCRdb, each CDR3 protein sequence is one entry, and no DNA is given. The sample's table lists a count of approximately 200,000 distinct CDR3 sequences. In total, the top ten clones hold 1.5% to 2% of the sample. Input material: blood. The receptors come from a human donor with ulcerative colitis or Crohn's disease, or a healthy co-twin of an affected twin (not recorded which).

The CDR3 here is CASSQERNQPQHF. V usage is TRBV7-3 and J usage is TRBJ1-5. Germline CDR1 reads SGHTA; CDR2 reads FQGTGA. The CDR3 has 13 amino acids.

The chain recombines TRBV5-1 with TRBJ2-7. The CDR3 consists of 14 residues. Germline assignment: CDR1 SGHRS and CDR2 YFSETQ. The CDR3 reads CASSLDLGRIGQYF. Complete variable domain (other parts from reference TRBV5-1 and TRBJ2-7): KAGVTQTPRYLIKTRGQQVTLSCSPISGHRSVSWYQQTPGQGLQFLFEYFSETQRNKGNFPGRFSGRQFSNSRSEMNVSTLELGDSALYLCASSLDLGRIGQYFGPGTRLTVT.

J is TRBJ1-3 and V is TRBV4-2; the TCRdb D gene call, TRBD1, has no DNA to confirm it. Per the germline V gene, CDR1 is LGHNA and CDR2 is YNFKEQ. This CDR3 comprises 16 residues. The CDR3 reads CASSQAGADSGNTIYF.

V usage is TRBV19 and J usage is TRBJ1-1. This CDR3 comprises 14 residues. Germline values: CDR1 LNHDA, CDR2 SQIVND (reference sequence). This chain's CDR3 is CASSAGSLGTEAFF.

The rearrangement uses TRBV7-9 and TRBJ2-3; the TCRdb call, TRBD1, lacks DNA for checking. CDR1 SEHNR and CDR2 FQNEAQ come from the germline V gene (reference sequence). The CDR3 has 13 residues. This chain's CDR3 is CASSPLVTDTQYF.

This chain joins TRBV5-1 and TRBJ1-2; with no DNA, the TCRdb D assignment of TRBD1 cannot be verified. The CDR3 has 15 amino acids. The germline V gene encodes CDR1 SGHRS and CDR2 YFSETQ. The chain's CDR3 is CASSLSPGQGGGYTF.

V gene TRBV12-3 or TRBV12-4 combines with J gene TRBJ1-1. The CDR3 has 12 residues. CDR3 region: CASSLAQLEAFF.

The rearrangement uses TRBV10-3 and TRBJ2-2; TCRdb selects TRBD1, and the lack of DNA leaves this call unchecked. The CDR3 is 13 residues long. The germline gives CDR1 ENHRY, CDR2 SYGVKD. The CDR3 loop is CAIRGQDTGELFF.

The chain carries TRBV18 and TRBJ1-3; without DNA, the TCRdb call of TRBD1 cannot be checked. CDR1 is KGHSH and CDR2 is LQKENI in the germline V gene. This CDR3 has 18 residues. CDR3: CASSQDLGTKMGGNTIYF.

J is TRBJ1-1 and V is TRBV7-8; the TRBD1 assignment by TCRdb is unverifiable without DNA. Germline lookup yields CDR1 SGHVS and CDR2 FQNEAQ. The CDR3 totals 15 residues. The CDR3 reads CASSPLSTGRIEAFF.

The chain couples TRBV3-1 to TRBJ2-5. Germline CDR1 and CDR2: LGHDT and YNNKEL (reference sequence). This CDR3 region has 15 residues. CDR3 region: CASSQGERVVETQYF.

The chain is built from TRBV5-1 and TRBJ2-2; the TCRdb D gene call, TRBD1, has no DNA to confirm it. This CDR3 comprises 15 residues. Per the germline V gene, CDR1 is SGHRS and CDR2 is YFSETQ. The CDR3 protein is CASRLGTGQTGELFF.

This chain uses TRBV10-3 with TRBJ1-6; without DNA, the TCRdb call of TRBD1 cannot be checked. In germline, CDR1 is ENHRY, CDR2 SYGVKD. This CDR3 has 19 amino acids. The CDR3 spells CAISESALQDSSYNSPLHF.

The genes are TRBV4-1 and TRBJ2-1; TCRdb's D call of TRBD1 is untestable without DNA. The germline gives CDR1 MGHRA, CDR2 YSYEKL. CDR3 length: 17 residues. Here the CDR3 reads CASSRDGQGGSYNEQFF.

The J gene is TRBJ1-1, the V gene TRBV9; lacking DNA, the TRBD1 call made by TCRdb goes unchecked. CDR1 is SGDLS, CDR2 YYNGEE, per germline. This CDR3 has 14 residues. This CDR3 is CASSVTGGLAEAFF. Combining the CDR3 with reference TRBV9 and TRBJ1-1 gives the whole variable domain DSGVTQTPKHLITATGQRVTLRCSPRSGDLSVYWYQQSLDQGLQFLIQYYNGEERAKGNILERFSAQQFPDLHSELNLSSLELGDSALYFCASSVTGGLAEAFFGQGTRLTVV.

This chain links TRBV10-3 with TRBJ1-2; with no DNA, the TCRdb D assignment of TRBD1 cannot be verified. CDR1 and CDR2 from the germline V gene are ENHRY and SYGVKD. There are 13 residues in the CDR3. The CDR3 here is CAISEDRAEGYTF.

The chain links TRBV12-3 or TRBV12-4 to TRBJ1-1. The CDR3 is 15 residues long. CDR3 amino acids: CASSATQGGATEAFF.

The CDR3 region is CASNLAGGRNIQYF. V usage is TRBV2 and J usage is TRBJ2-4; with no DNA, the TCRdb D assignment of TRBD2 cannot be verified. The CDR3 has 14 residues. CDR1 SNHLY and CDR2 FYNNEI come from the germline V gene. Filled out from reference TRBV2 and TRBJ2-4, the complete variable domain reads EPEVTQTPSHQVTQMGQEVILRCVPISNHLYFYWYRQILGQKVEFLVSFYNNEISEKSEIFDDQFSVERPDGSNFTLKIRSTKLEDSAMYFCASNLAGGRNIQYFGAGTRLSVL.

The chain couples TRBV7-9 to TRBJ1-6. Germline CDR1 SEHNR, CDR2 FQNEAQ (reference sequence). The CDR3 is 15 amino acids. The CDR3 reads CASSFGRANNSPLHF. Full variable domain (rest looked up from reference TRBV7-9 and TRBJ1-6): DTGVSQNPRHKITKRGQNVTFRCDPISEHNRLYWYRQTLGQGPEFLTYFQNEAQLEKSRLLSDRFSAERPKGSFSTLEIQRTEQGDSAMYLCASSFGRANNSPLHFGNGTRLTVT.

The V call is TRBV5-1, the J call TRBJ2-5; TCRdb proposes TRBD2, but this gene call is untestable without DNA. Germline CDR1 SGHRS, CDR2 YFSETQ. This CDR3 has 15 residues. CDR3 residues: CASSFSLRAGETQYF.

The rearrangement joins TRBV5-5 to TRBJ1-5. CDR1 is SGHKS and CDR2 is YYEKEE in the germline V gene (reference sequence). CDR3 length: 13 residues. The CDR3 spells CASSVDLDQPQHF.

V gene TRBV12-3 or TRBV12-4 combines with J gene TRBJ2-1; without DNA, the TCRdb call of TRBD1 cannot be checked. The CDR3 length is 16 residues. The CDR3 reads CASSSRRRGAHTEQFF.

This chain joins TRBV11-2 and TRBJ2-7. Looked up from germline, CDR1 is SGHAT and CDR2 is FQNNGV. The CDR3 spans 15 residues. The CDR3 is CASSLDYSTAYEQYF.

The genes are TRBV11-2 and TRBJ2-3; checking the TCRdb D call of TRBD1 is not possible without DNA. This CDR3 has 18 amino acids. The germline V gene has CDR1 SGHAT and CDR2 FQNNGV. This chain's CDR3 is CASSSWGAGLSSRDTQYF.

J is TRBJ2-1 and V is TRBV5-1; no DNA is available, so the TRBD2 call from TCRdb remains unchecked. CDR1 SGHRS and CDR2 YFSETQ come from the germline V gene. CDR3 length equals 16 residues. CDR3: CASSLVSGVMINEQFF.

The chain employs TRBV19 and TRBJ1-2; TCRdb selects TRBD1, and the lack of DNA leaves this call unchecked. CDR1 is LNHDA and CDR2 is SQIVND in the germline V gene (reference sequence). This CDR3 is 15 amino acids long. Here the CDR3 reads CASSIGTGGADGYTF.

The V call is TRBV5-1, the J call TRBJ1-2; TCRdb calls TRBD1, which cannot be checked without DNA. CDR3 length: 15 residues. Germline lookup yields CDR1 SGHRS and CDR2 YFSETQ. CDR3 amino acids: CASRLTGQGIYGYTF.

This chain uses TRBV5-4 with TRBJ1-2. CDR3 length: 17 residues. Germline CDR1 reads SGHNT; CDR2 reads YYREEE (reference sequence). The CDR3: CASSLAFSNRKQYGYTF.

The rearrangement links TRBV7-2 to TRBJ2-1. The CDR3 spans 15 residues. Germline V gives CDR1 SGHTA, CDR2 FQGNSA. The CDR3 spells CASSLEVSAYNEQFF. The full variable domain, completed using reference TRBV7-2 and TRBJ2-1, is GAGVSQSPSNKVTEKGKDVELRCDPISGHTALYWYRQSLGQGLEFLIYFQGNSAPDKSGLPSDRFSAERTGGSVSTLTIQRTQQEDSAVYLCASSLEVSAYNEQFFGPGTRLTVL.

This chain links TRBV20-1 with TRBJ2-3; without DNA, the TCRdb call of TRBD1 cannot be checked. The CDR3 has 16 residues. In germline, CDR1 is DFQATT, CDR2 SNEGSKA (reference sequence). The CDR3 sequence is CSASSGTGLSTDTQYF.